This TCR beta chain was captured by sequencing in a study of T cells expressing NK-cell markers. Study context: Out of eight donors sequenced, seven tested HCMV-seropositive and the remaining one seronegative. Study conclusions and caveats: Of CD8+ T cells, 1.0-7.0% belonged to dominant NKG2C+ clonotypes in five or six donors. The CD3+CD56-NKG2C+ fraction of several donors was also led by these clonotypes.

As regards this clonotype: What it recognizes is unknown.

This CDR3 has 13 residues. Germline CDR1 and CDR2: SGHTA and FQGNSA. Synthesis of TCR beta cDNA relied on 5'RACE template switching carrying UMIs. Reanalyzing the 5' RACE reads, TCRdb keeps one entry per CDR3 protein, without DNA. Its clone listing holds about 450,000 distinct CDR3 sequences. The rearrangement uses TRBV7-2 and TRBJ1-4; without DNA, the TCRdb call of TRBD1 cannot be checked. This receptor was obtained from a woman between 18 and 70 years old in good health. Sequenced: blood T cells: a sorted CD56 or NKG2C T cell subset, CD4+ or CD8+ T cells, or bulk PBMC T cells (not recorded which). This chain's CDR3 is CASSSGPGEKLFF.